A single sample is the source of the 2 T cell receptor beta chains below, sequenced in a study of blood T cells in healthy people across ages. Together with a sample-barcoded 5' primer, a J-beta primer mix was included in a second PCR lasting about 7 to 11 cycles. TCRdb re-derived calls from the 5' RACE reads in MiXCR, one entry per CDR3 protein. The sample records about 640,000 distinct CDR3 sequences, roughly three fifths being singletons. The sample comprised blood. The source of these receptors is a man in his 60s in good health.

The gene calls are TRBV15 and TRBJ2-4, with D perhaps TRBD1 (5 bases). The DNA end favors TRBJ2-7, so the J call may be wrong. Germline-derived CDR1 and CDR2 are LNHNV and YYDKDF (reference sequence). The CDR3 loop spans 15 amino acids. The CDR3: CATSRDPGWSYEQYF. Written as DNA, the CDR3 is TGTGCCACCAGCAGAGATCCAGGGTGGAGCTACGAGCAGTACTTC.

The chain uses TRBV10-2 and TRBJ1-1; D might be TRBD1 (5 bases). Germline CDR1 and CDR2: WSHSY and SAAADI. The V gene lost 2 bases and the J gene lost 7 bases, with 8 bases spanning the gap. The CDR3 is 12 residues long. CDR3 protein: CASSERDGEAFF. Here the CDR3 DNA reads TGCGCCAGCAGTGAGCGGGACGGTGAAGCTTTCTTT.